A single sample gave rise to the 15 T cell receptor beta chains below, sequenced in a study of T cells in Graves' hyperthyroidism and ophthalmopathy. TCR beta CDR3 sequences were amplified from RNA transcripts. An initial round of RT-PCR targeting the TCR CDR3 relied on the HTBI primer set. TCRdb itself ran the multiplex PCR reads through MiXCR, one entry per CDR3 protein. Among roughly 700,000 distinct CDR3 sequences, approximately 40% were seen once, and the ten largest hold less than 35%. Sequences were obtained from blood. All receptors derive from a middle-aged woman with Graves' hyperthyroidism.

This clonotype was recorded a few times. The rearrangement joins TRBV14 to TRBJ1-1, with 10 bases lining up with TRBD1. The germline CDR1 and CDR2 sequences are SGHDN and FVKESK. The J segment lost 2 bases and the V segment lost 8 bases, leaving 2 bases of the junction unmatched. This CDR3 has 13 residues. The CDR3 sequence: CASATGGNTEAFF. CDR3 in DNA: TGTGCCAGCGCGACAGGGGGCAACACTGAAGCTTTCTTT.

The gene calls are TRBV20-1 and TRBJ1-4; perhaps TRBD1 as D (6 bases). CDR1 is DFQATT and CDR2 is SNEGSKA in the germline V gene (reference sequence). The V and J ends lost 5 bases and 2 bases respectively, with 12 bases between them. CDR3 length: 14 residues. The CDR3 bases are TGCAGTGCTCAGACGGGACATACTAATGAAAAACTGTTTTTT. The encoded protein is CSAQTGHTNEKLFF.

V gene TRBV7-3 combines with J gene TRBJ2-2; 7 nucleotides align to TRBD2. This CDR3 is 17 amino acids long. In germline, CDR1 is SGHTA, CDR2 FQGTGA. Trimming at V came to 1 base and at J to 4 bases, leaving 9 bases not matched to a gene. For the CDR3, the DNA is TGTGCCAGCAGCTTAAACGGCGGGAGCGACAGCACCGGGGAGCTGTTTTTT. Protein product: CASSLNGGSDSTGELFF.

This clonotype was counted many times. The rearrangement uses TRBV10-3 and TRBJ2-5; D is tentatively TRBD1 or TRBD2 (6 bases each). CDR3 length: 17 residues. Germline lookup yields CDR1 ENHRY and CDR2 SYGVKD. Trimming cost V 2 bases and J 5 bases, with 21 bases left between them. CDR3 nucleotide sequence: TGTGCCATCAGTGAGAGGGGGGTCGGGACTTCTCGGGAGACCCAGTACTTC. Its protein product is CAISERGVGTSRETQYF.

Worth noting for this clonotype: This may be a read error: a much more frequent sequence differs by one nucleotide. The genes are TRBV9 and TRBJ2-6; D perhaps matches TRBD1 (5 bases). The germline V and J ends were trimmed by 4 bases and 2 bases, with 10 bases remaining between them. The CDR3 is made up of 15 amino acids. Germline lookup yields CDR1 SGDLS and CDR2 YYNGEE. The CDR3 sequence is CASSPDSPGANVLTF. The DNA for the CDR3 is TGTGCCAGCAGCCCAGACAGTCCTGGGGCCAACGTCCTGACTTTC.

The sample holds many counts of this clonotype. CDR3 in amino acids: CASSLGTRNSPLHF. For the CDR3, the DNA is TGTGCCAGCAGCTTAGGGACTAGAAATTCACCCCTCCACTTT. The chain recombines TRBV9 with TRBJ1-6; D is possibly TRBD1 (5 bases). Germline V gene sequence: CDR1 SGDLS, CDR2 YYNGEE. The CDR3 runs to 14 residues. Trimming pared 4 bases from V and 7 bases from J, leaving 12 bases between. Filled out from reference TRBV9 and TRBJ1-6, the complete variable domain reads DSGVTQTPKHLITATGQRVTLRCSPRSGDLSVYWYQQSLDQGLQFLIQYYNGEERAKGNILERFSAQQFPDLHSELNLSSLELGDSALYFCASSLGTRNSPLHFGNGTRLTVT.

Of note for this clonotype: An end of the junction does not agree with germline; a read error may underlie this. The J gene is TRBJ2-7, the V gene TRBV5-1; D is unresolved. The CDR3 extends over 16 amino acids. Germline assignment: CDR1 SGHRS and CDR2 YFSETQ. The DNA for the CDR3 is TGTGCCAGCAGCCCGAGTCAGGTGCTTTATCCCTACGAGCAGTACTTC. This encodes CASSPSQVLYPYEQYF. The full variable domain, with the rest looked up from reference TRBV5-1 and TRBJ2-7, is KAGVTQTPRYLIKTRGQQVTLSCSPISGHRSVSWYQQTPGQGLQFLFEYFSETQRNKGNFPGRFSGRQFSNSRSEMNVSTLELGDSALYLCASSPSQVLYPYEQYFGPGTRLTVT.

This clonotype occurred once. This chain uses TRBV6-6 with TRBJ1-2, with a weak D call TRBD1 (5 bases). The CDR3 length is 11 residues. V lost 2 bases to trimming and J lost 12 bases, with 10 bases between them. In germline, CDR1 is MNHNY, CDR2 SVGAGI (reference sequence). The CDR3 bases are TGTGCCAGCAGTTACGACCGGGGCAACACCTTC. It is translated as CASSYDRGNTF.

The rearrangement uses TRBV29-1 and TRBJ1-1; no reliable D call. Deletions cut 4 bases from V and 3 bases from J, with 9 bases between. Germline V gene data show CDR1 as SQVTM and CDR2 as ANQGSEA. The CDR3 length is 12 residues. DNA for the CDR3: TGCAGCGTTGCGTTGACCCACACTGAAGCTTTCTTT. Translating it yields CSVALTHTEAFF. Full variable domain (remainder filled in from reference TRBV29-1 and TRBJ1-1): SAVISQKPSRDICQRGTSLTIQCQVDSQVTMMFWYRQQPGQSLTLIATANQGSEATYESGFVIDKFPISRPNLTFSTLTVSNMSPEDSSIYLCSVALTHTEAFFGQGTRLTVV.

This clonotype was seen at least ten times. The CDR3, as DNA: TGCAGTGCCAAGGACCTATTGACGAACACTGAAGCTTTCTTT. Amino acids: CSAKDLLTNTEAFF. The chain has TRBV20-1 and TRBJ1-1, with D hard to call. V lost 6 bases, J lost 1 base, and 15 bases lay in between. Germline CDR1 reads DFQATT; CDR2 reads SNEGSKA (reference sequence). This CDR3 has 14 residues.

The CDR3: CASGRTGTQYF. CDR3 sequence (DNA): TGTGCCAGCGGGCGGACCGGTACGCAGTATTTT. The chain carries TRBV6-5 and TRBJ2-3; D ambiguous. Germline-derived CDR1 and CDR2 are MNHEY and SVGAGI. CDR3 length: 11 residues. Trimming took off 8 bases at V and 8 bases at J, with 11 bases between the two ends.

This clonotype has ten or more counts. The rearrangement uses TRBV29-1 and TRBJ2-7, with a tentative D call TRBD1 (5 bases). The V and J ends lost 0 bases and 2 bases respectively, with 20 bases between them. The CDR3 is made up of 17 amino acids. Germline lookup yields CDR1 SQVTM and CDR2 ANQGSEA. The DNA of the CDR3 is TGCAGCGTTGAAGATCTTGGGGCAGGGAAGATAACCTACGAGCAGTACTTC. Encoded protein: CSVEDLGAGKITYEQYF.

The CDR3 DNA reads as TGCGCCAGCAGCCCCCGTGGGGGGACGGGTGAGCAGTACTTC. Protein: CASSPRGGTGEQYF. The rearrangement links TRBV4-1 to TRBJ2-7; D possibly corresponds to TRBD2 (6 bases). CDR1 MGHRA and CDR2 YSYEKL come from the germline V gene. CDR3 size: 14 residues. V gave up 4 bases and J gave up 7 bases, with 17 bases separating them.

This clonotype appeared a single time. One junction end disagrees with the germline gene, perhaps due to a read error. CDR3 loop: CAWRNRDTMNTETFF. The CDR3 DNA is TGTGCCTGGCGTAACCGGGACACTATGAACACTGAAACTTTCTTT. The rearrangement links TRBV2 to TRBJ1-1; D possibly corresponds to TRBD1 (6 bases). Germline assignment: CDR1 SNHLY and CDR2 FYNNEI. The CDR3 has 15 residues.

This clonotype has more than one count but fewer than ten. This chain joins TRBV19 and TRBJ1-5; no definite D call. Trimming took off 6 bases at V and 7 bases at J, with 10 bases between the two ends. Germline V gene lookup returns CDR1 LNHDA and CDR2 SQIVND (reference sequence). The CDR3 has 12 residues. In nucleotides, the CDR3 is TGTGCCAGTAGCCAGTGGAGGCAGCCCCAGCATTTT. It yields the protein CASSQWRQPQHF.